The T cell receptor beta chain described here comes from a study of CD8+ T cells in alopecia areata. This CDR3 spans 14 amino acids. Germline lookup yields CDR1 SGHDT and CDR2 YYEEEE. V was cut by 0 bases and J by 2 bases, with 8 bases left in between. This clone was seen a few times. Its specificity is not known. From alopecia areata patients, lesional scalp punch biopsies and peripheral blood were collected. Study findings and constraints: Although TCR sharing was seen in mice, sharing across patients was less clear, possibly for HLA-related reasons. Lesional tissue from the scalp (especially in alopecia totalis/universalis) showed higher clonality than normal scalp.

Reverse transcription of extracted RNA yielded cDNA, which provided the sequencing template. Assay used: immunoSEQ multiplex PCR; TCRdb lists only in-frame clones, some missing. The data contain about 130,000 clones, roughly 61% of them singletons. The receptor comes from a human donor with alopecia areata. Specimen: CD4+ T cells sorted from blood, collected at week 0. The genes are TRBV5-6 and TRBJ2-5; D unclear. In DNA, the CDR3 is TGTGCCAGCAGCTTGGTTACAGTGCAAGAGACCCAGTACTTC. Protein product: CASSLVTVQETQYF.